The TCR beta chain described here comes from a study of molecular identifiers for immune sequencing clone quantification. Libraries from naive CD8 cells were generated from approximately 20,000 to 980,000 sorted cells (with 10%, 30% or 50% RNA). Naive CD8 T cell sorting was performed on the CD8+CD4-CCR7+CD45RA+ phenotype. TCRdb independently ran MiXCR on the PCR reads; one entry per CDR3 protein. The table records under 650,000 distinct CDR3 sequences, approximately 20% of them present only once. Many counts were recorded for this clonotype. Antigen specificity is unknown. Between the trimmed V and J ends, which lost 4 bases and 3 bases, there was a span of 12 bases. The germline CDR1 and CDR2 sequences are LGHDT and YNNKEL (reference sequence). This CDR3 spans 14 amino acids. Findings of the study overall: Identical barcode-sharing TCR molecules could lead to underestimated sizes for highly expanded clones. Clones above 20 RNA copies contained over 98% of effector molecules but under 1% of naive ones.

The chain combines TRBV3-1 with TRBJ2-5, with TRBD2 as a possible D gene (6 bases). The source material was naive CD8+ T cells from blood, with Jurkat cell RNA spiked in. Subset defined: FACS-sorted CD8+CD4-CCR7+CD45RA+ naive T cells. This receptor was identified in a human donor in good health. Some libraries in this study had Jurkat cell RNA spiked in. CDR3 coding DNA: TGTGCCAGCAGCCCGACCAGACTAGAAGAGACCCAGTACTTC. Translating gives CASSPTRLEETQYF.